This T cell receptor (beta chain) is drawn from a study of T-cell memory formation after mild COVID-19. Overall study results and limits: Among clones contracting day 15 to 85, CD4/CD8 was balanced, whereas later expanders leaned CD4+.

In germline, CDR1 is SGHDT, CDR2 YYEEEE. CDR3 length: 14 residues. Trimming removed 1 base from V and 0 bases from J, with 8 bases in between. The table lists this clonotype with many counts. The antigen remains undetermined. 5'RACE primed from the constant segment yielded TCR alpha and TCR beta cDNA libraries bearing sample barcodes and UMIs. TCRdb analysed the 5' RACE reads with MiXCR anew, one entry per CDR3 protein. The data contain hundreds of thousands of distinct CDR3 sequences, around 21% of them seen just once; the ten biggest clones take up approximately 12%. The TCR was taken from an adult woman who had mild COVID-19 (a few samples of this study predate the infection). Cell type and time point are not known. The sample taken for sequencing was PBMCs or a T cell subset sorted from them (not recorded which). The chain employs TRBV5-6 and TRBJ2-7; D is uncertain. The CDR3 DNA is TGTGCCAGCAGCTTGCGTCCATCCTCCTACGAGCAGTACTTC. Amino acids: CASSLRPSSYEQYF.